Each of the 22 T cell receptor beta chains below was sequenced from the same sample in a study of blood T cell repertoires in COVID-19. Repertoires were generated with immunoSEQ multiplex PCR, while TCRdb's copy carries only in-frame clones and drops some. Among roughly 130,000 clones listed, around 87% were seen once. Sequenced material: peripheral blood. These TCRs come from a woman aged 55-70 years with acute or convalescent COVID-19.

The chain has TRBV28 and TRBJ1-1; no clear D. Germline values: CDR1 MDHEN, CDR2 SYDVKM. The CDR3 is made up of 12 amino acids. V was clipped by 3 bases and J by 5 bases, with 7 bases between them. CDR3: CASSLWATEAFF. The CDR3 coding sequence is TGTGCCAGCAGTTTGTGGGCGACTGAAGCTTTCTTT. Together with reference TRBV28 and TRBJ1-1, the CDR3 gives the full variable domain: DVKVTQSSRYLVKRTGEKVFLECVQDMDHENMFWYRQDPGLGLRLIYFSYDVKMKEKGDIPEGYSVSREKKERFSLILESASTNQTSMYLCASSLWATEAFFGQGTRLTVV.

DNA for the CDR3: TGTGCCAGTAGTACTAGCACAGGGGGCAACATTCAGTACTTC. Residues: CASSTSTGGNIQYF. The chain combines TRBV19 with TRBJ2-4, with 9 bases identical to TRBD1. Per the germline V gene, CDR1 is LNHDA and CDR2 is SQIVND (reference sequence). V shed 4 bases and J 7 bases; nucleotides not matched to a gene: 5. This CDR3 region has 14 residues.

The CDR3 DNA follows: TGTGCCAGCAGCCAGGCCCTTGACAGCGTTAATGAAAAACTGTTTTTT. This encodes CASSQALDSVNEKLFF. The chain couples TRBV4-2 to TRBJ1-4; D is perhaps TRBD1 (5 bases). The V end was cut by 3 bases, the J end by 4 bases, with 15 bases between. Germline CDR1 is LGHNA and CDR2 is YNFKEQ. The length of the CDR3 is 16 residues.

The CDR3 DNA follows: TGTGCCAGCAGAGACGACAGGGACGACGGCTACACCTTC. Its translation is CASRDDRDDGYTF. The chain links TRBV2 to TRBJ1-2, with 7 bases identical to TRBD1. This CDR3 region has 13 residues. V lost 6 bases and J lost 8; bases outside the gene matches: 9. CDR1 is SNHLY, CDR2 FYNNEI, per germline.

This chain joins TRBV2 and TRBJ1-1; TRBD1 matches at 7 bases. This CDR3 has 15 residues. V lost 4 bases, J lost 3 bases, and 8 bases stayed unmatched. Germline V gives CDR1 SNHLY, CDR2 FYNNEI. CDR3 residues: CASSAQSGGYTEAFF. CDR3 sequence (DNA): TGTGCCAGCAGTGCCCAGTCAGGGGGTTACACTGAAGCTTTCTTT.

The rearrangement uses TRBV5-1 and TRBJ1-2; D is possibly TRBD1 (6 bases). This CDR3 has 14 residues. With 2 bases removed from V and 4 bases from J, the gap between germline ends came to 12 bases. Per germline, CDR1 SGHRS and CDR2 YFSETQ. Here the CDR3 DNA reads TGCGCCAGCAGCTTCGGGGGGCCAGGCTATGGCTACACCTTC. Its protein product is CASSFGGPGYGYTF.

This chain joins TRBV5-4 and TRBJ2-5, with a weak D call TRBD1 (6 bases). Germline CDR1 reads SGHNT; CDR2 reads YYREEE (reference sequence). The CDR3 extends over 15 amino acids. Trimming took off 0 bases at V and 5 bases at J, with 14 bases between the two ends. The CDR3 is CASSLERGSRETQYF. CDR3 in DNA: TGTGCCAGCAGCTTGGAAAGGGGGTCCCGGGAGACCCAGTACTTC.

The rearrangement joins TRBV5-4 to TRBJ1-5; D is undetermined. CDR3 length: 16 amino acids. V lost 1 base and J lost 4, with 15 bases in between. Germline V lookup: CDR1 SGHNT, CDR2 YYREEE (reference sequence). The DNA for the CDR3 is TGTGCCAGCAGCTTGATGTCTGCGACACATAATCAGCCCCAGCATTTT. This gives the protein CASSLMSATHNQPQHF.

V gene TRBV5-1 combines with J gene TRBJ2-1, with D possibly matching TRBD2 (6 bases). Germline V lookup: CDR1 SGHRS, CDR2 YFSETQ. The length of the CDR3 is 14 residues. Trimming pared 0 bases from V and 6 bases from J, leaving 10 bases between. CDR3 bases: TGCGCCAGCAGCTTGGCTCAGGGAGGCAATGAGCAGTTCTTC. Protein sequence: CASSLAQGGNEQFF.

CDR3 protein: CSVDAGRSYEQYF. The CDR3 coding sequence is TGCAGCGTGGACGCCGGGAGGTCCTACGAGCAGTACTTC. The V and J genes are TRBV29-1 and TRBJ2-7; 7 nucleotides agree with TRBD2. V lost 6 bases to trimming and J lost 1 base; unmatched junction nucleotides: 6. Germline assignment: CDR1 SQVTM and CDR2 ANQGSEA. CDR3 size: 13 residues.

CDR3 residues: CASTEGAADTQYF. CDR3 DNA: TGTGCCAGTACGGAGGGAGCCGCAGATACGCAGTATTTT. The V call is TRBV19, the J call TRBJ2-3; D is possibly TRBD2 (6 bases). Between the trimmed V and J ends, which lost 7 bases and 4 bases, there was a span of 12 bases. The CDR3 spans 13 residues. Germline CDR1 and CDR2: LNHDA and SQIVND (reference sequence).

The V call is TRBV5-4, the J call TRBJ1-1; D gene uncertain. The CDR3 sequence is 15 residues long. Germline V lookup: CDR1 SGHNT, CDR2 YYREEE (reference sequence). Trimming pared 4 bases from V and 2 bases from J, leaving 15 bases between. The CDR3 DNA is TGTGCCAGCAGCGCCTCCCCTACGCGAAACACTGAAGCTTTCTTT. Translated: CASSASPTRNTEAFF.

This chain joins TRBV28 and TRBJ2-1; 7 nucleotides match TRBD2. V shed 9 bases and J 4 bases; nucleotides not matched to a gene: 9. The germline V gene has CDR1 MDHEN and CDR2 SYDVKM. This CDR3 has 14 amino acids. CDR3: CASPPGLLYNEQFF. The CDR3 coding sequence is TGTGCCAGTCCTCCGGGACTACTATACAATGAGCAGTTCTTC.

The rearrangement links TRBV2 to TRBJ2-5; the D is unclear. This CDR3 comprises 14 residues. Germline V lookup: CDR1 SNHLY, CDR2 FYNNEI. V was trimmed by 6 bases and J by 1 base, leaving 12 bases between them. CDR3 loop: CASSNDAGQETQYF. The DNA for the CDR3 is TGTGCCAGCAGCAACGATGCCGGCCAAGAGACCCAGTACTTC.

The rearrangement joins TRBV19 to TRBJ1-5; possibly TRBD1 for D (5 bases). The CDR3 runs 16 residues. Trimming took 1 base from V and 4 from J, leaving 14 bases between them. Germline V lookup: CDR1 LNHDA, CDR2 SQIVND (reference sequence). Written as DNA, the CDR3 is TGTGCCAGTAGTATAGGCGCAGGGATCGGGAATCAGCCCCAGCATTTT. The encoded protein is CASSIGAGIGNQPQHF.

The V and J genes are TRBV2 and TRBJ2-5; tentatively, D is TRBD1 (5 bases). Per the germline V gene, CDR1 is SNHLY and CDR2 is FYNNEI. Between the trimmed V and J ends, which lost 6 bases and 5 bases, there was a span of 16 bases. The CDR3 runs 14 residues. CDR3 nucleotide sequence: TGTGCCAGCAGGTGGGGCACAAGCAGCGAGACCCAGTACTTC. Protein: CASRWGTSSETQYF.

The chain joins TRBV28 to TRBJ2-3; 8 nucleotides align to TRBD2. Germline trimming cut 5 bases from V and 0 bases from J; bases unmatched to any gene: 4. This CDR3 has 15 amino acids. Germline loops: CDR1 MDHEN, CDR2 SYDVKM. For the CDR3, the DNA is TGTGCCAGCAGTACTAGCGGCTATAGCACAGATACGCAGTATTTT. It translates to CASSTSGYSTDTQYF.

The V gene is TRBV5-1, the J gene TRBJ2-1; 10 nucleotides line up with TRBD2. The V segment lost 0 bases and the J segment 7 bases; nucleotides outside the gene matches: 4. Per germline, CDR1 SGHRS and CDR2 YFSETQ. This CDR3 region has 15 residues. The CDR3: CASSLDSGRTNEQFF. DNA of the CDR3: TGCGCCAGCAGCTTGGATAGCGGGAGGACGAATGAGCAGTTCTTC.

This chain uses TRBV7-3 with TRBJ2-3; maybe TRBD1 (5 bases). In germline, CDR1 is SGHTA, CDR2 FQGTGA. The CDR3 spans 15 residues. With 5 bases removed from V and 9 bases from J, the gap between germline ends came to 21 bases. The CDR3 DNA reads TGTGCCAGCAGCGAATCACCGGGTCAAAAGGGGACGCAGTATTTT. Translated, it gives CASSESPGQKGTQYF.

This chain joins TRBV5-4 and TRBJ2-3; the D is unclear. CDR1 and CDR2 (germline): SGHNT, YYREEE (reference sequence). The CDR3 is 14 residues long. V lost 5 bases and J lost 0, with 10 bases in between. CDR3 DNA sequence: TGTGCCAGCAGTTTGCTCGAGAGCACAGATACGCAGTATTTT. This translates into CASSLLESTDTQYF. The variable domain in full, completed from reference TRBV5-4 and TRBJ2-3, reads ETGVTQSPTHLIKTRGQQVTLRCSSQSGHNTVSWYQQALGQGPQFIFQYYREEENGRGNFPPRFSGLQFPNYSSELNVNALELDDSALYLCASSLLESTDTQYFGPGTRLTVL.

The chain couples TRBV30 to TRBJ1-2, with a tentative D call TRBD1 (5 bases). The CDR3 totals 13 residues. Germline V gene sequence: CDR1 GTSNPN, CDR2 SVGIG (reference sequence). Trimming left V 2 bases short and J 2 bases short, with 9 bases between. CDR3: CAWSPGRNYGYTF. The CDR3 DNA sequence: TGTGCCTGGAGTCCAGGGCGGAACTATGGCTACACCTTC. Filled out from reference TRBV30 and TRBJ1-2, the complete variable domain reads SQTIHQWPATLVQPVGSPLSLECTVEGTSNPNLYWYRQAAGRGLQLLFYSVGIGQISSEVPQNLSASRPQDRQFILSSKKLLLSDSGFYLCAWSPGRNYGYTFGSGTRLTVV.

J is TRBJ2-1 and V is TRBV11-2, with D possibly matching TRBD2 (6 bases). The CDR3 has 14 residues. Germline V gene data show CDR1 as SGHAT and CDR2 as FQNNGV. Trimming cost V 5 bases and J 4 bases, with 12 bases left between them. The CDR3 spells CASSLGGSYNEQFF. CDR3 bases: TGTGCCAGCAGCCTTGGGGGGAGTTACAATGAGCAGTTCTTC.